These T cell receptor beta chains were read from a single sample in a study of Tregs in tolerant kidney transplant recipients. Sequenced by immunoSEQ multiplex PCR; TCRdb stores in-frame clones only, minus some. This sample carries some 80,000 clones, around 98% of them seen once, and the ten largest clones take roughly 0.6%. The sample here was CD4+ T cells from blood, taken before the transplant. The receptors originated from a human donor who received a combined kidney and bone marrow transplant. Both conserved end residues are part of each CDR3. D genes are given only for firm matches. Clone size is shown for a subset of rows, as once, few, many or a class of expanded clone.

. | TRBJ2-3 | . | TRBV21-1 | TGTGCCAGCAGCAGGATGACTAGCGGGGGCTGGATGGATACGCAGTATTTT | CASSRMTSGGWMDTQYF
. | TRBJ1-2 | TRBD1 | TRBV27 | TGTGCCAGCAGTTTCCGAACAGGGGAGCGAAATGGCTACACCTTC | CASSFRTGERNGYTF
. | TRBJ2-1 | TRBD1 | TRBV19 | TGTGCCAGTAGTATTGGGCAGGGGGACAATGAGCAGTTCTTC | CASSIGQGDNEQFF
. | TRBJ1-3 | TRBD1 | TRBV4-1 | TGCGCCAGCAGCCTCCGACAGGGATCTGGAAACACCATATATTTT | CASSLRQGSGNTIYF
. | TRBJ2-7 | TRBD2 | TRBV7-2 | TGTGCCAGCAGCTCGACTAGCGGGGTCGCCTACGAGCAGTACTTC | CASSSTSGVAYEQYF
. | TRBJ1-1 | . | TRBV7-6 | TGTGCCAGCCGTCCGGCGAGACAAGAGAACACTGAAGCTTTCTTT | CASRPARQENTEAFF
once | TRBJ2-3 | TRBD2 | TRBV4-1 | TGCGCCAGCAGCCAAGAACAGCGGGGACGGGATAGGACAGATACGCAGTATTTT | CASSQEQRGRDRTDTQYF
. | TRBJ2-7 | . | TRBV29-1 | TGCAGCGGCCGTCAGGGGTCTGGCTACGAGCAGTACTTC | CSGRQGSGYEQYF
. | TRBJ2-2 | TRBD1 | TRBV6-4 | TGTGCCAGTTCTGCGACAGGGGGCATCGGGGAGCTGTTTTTT | CASSATGGIGELFF
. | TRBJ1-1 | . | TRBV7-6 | TGTGCCAGCAGCTTAGCGGGGGGGGGACGGAACACTGAAGCTTTCTTT | CASSLAGGGRNTEAFF
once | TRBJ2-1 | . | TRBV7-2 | TGTGCCAGCAGCTTATGGGGCAGGGGTGGCAATGAGCAGTTCTTC | CASSLWGRGGNEQFF